The 16 T cell receptor beta chains below were found in one sample sequenced in a study of CD8 T cells in ankylosing spondylitis. General observations from the study: A TCR beta motif made of fewer than ten highly homologous variants seemed typical of ankylosing spondylitis blood.

These receptors' targets are unknown. TCRdb ran MiXCR on the 5' RACE reads and lists one entry per CDR3 protein. The sample consists of around 91,000 distinct CDR3 sequences, roughly 9% of them appearing once. The specimen sequenced was blood, either unsorted or a sorted T cell fraction (not recorded which). The receptors derive from a male donor with ankylosing spondylitis.

This clonotype came up many times. The J gene is TRBJ2-3, the V gene TRBV9, with 8 bases that match TRBD2. The V gene end was trimmed by 3 bases and the J gene end by 4 bases; junction bases not matched to a gene: 10. The germline V gene encodes CDR1 SGDLS and CDR2 YYNGEE. This CDR3 comprises 16 residues. The chain's CDR3 is CASSATGTSGPDTQYF. The CDR3, as DNA: TGTGCCAGCAGCGCCACCGGGACTAGTGGCCCAGATACGCAGTATTTT.

This clonotype was detected ten times or more. The rearrangement joins TRBV7-9 to TRBJ2-1, with 13 bases aligning to TRBD2. V lost 5 bases, J lost 7 bases, and 5 bases stayed unmatched. CDR1 SEHNR and CDR2 FQNEAQ come from the germline V gene (reference sequence). The CDR3 is made up of 15 amino acids. The CDR3 coding sequence is TGTGCCAGCAGCCCCGGACTAGCGGGAGTTAATGAGCAGTTCTTC. It codes for CASSPGLAGVNEQFF.

This rearrangement joins TRBV21-1 to TRBJ2-5; TRBD1 is taken as the D call from the table, unchecked against the DNA. TRBV21-1 is a documented pseudogene. The CDR3 covers 14 residues. Written as DNA, the CDR3 is TGTGCCAGCAGCAAAACAGGGGGCCACGAGACCCAGTACTTC. Its protein product is CASSKTGGHETQYF.

This clonotype was counted ten times or more. The chain employs TRBV7-9 and TRBJ1-2, with TRBD1 identical over 8 bases. CDR3 length: 15 residues. J gave up 8 bases and V 4 bases, and 12 bases lay outside the gene matches. From germline, CDR1 is SEHNR and CDR2 FQNEAQ (reference sequence). The chain's CDR3 is CASSSLSGGTKGYTF. The DNA for the CDR3 is TGTGCCAGCAGCTCCCTATCAGGGGGCACTAAGGGCTACACCTTC.

This chain joins TRBV6-1 and TRBJ2-5; D ambiguous. The CDR3 length is 16 residues. The V end lost 1 base, the J end lost 5 bases, and 17 bases lay between the germline ends. Germline V CDR1 and CDR2: MNHNS, SASEGT. CDR3 sequence (DNA): TGTGCCAGCAGTGAAGGGACCCAAACAGAGTGGGAGACCCAGTACTTC. It yields the protein CASSEGTQTEWETQYF.

In this sample, this clonotype turned up many times. The gene calls are TRBV27 and TRBJ2-7; TRBD2 matches 8 bases. After removal of 3 bases from V and 3 bases from J, the junction contained 7 bases not matched to a gene. Germline-derived CDR1 and CDR2 are MNHEY and SMNVEV (reference sequence). The CDR3 is 15 residues long. CDR3 residues: CASSFLPSGSYEQYF. The DNA of the CDR3 is TGTGCCAGCAGTTTCCTCCCCAGCGGGAGCTACGAGCAGTACTTC.

The table lists this clonotype with many counts. This chain links TRBV12-5 with TRBJ2-1; D is undetermined. CDR1 is LGHNT and CDR2 is FRNRAP in the germline V gene. The CDR3 is 12 residues long. V was cut by 4 bases and J by 9 bases, with 10 bases left in between. Here the CDR3 reads CASGSPSGEQFF. DNA of the CDR3: TGTGCTAGTGGTTCCCCATCCGGTGAGCAGTTCTTC.

The chain carries TRBV12-3 or TRBV12-4 and TRBJ2-3, with 7 bases that match TRBD2. The V and J ends lost 5 bases and 3 bases, in that order; junction bases with no gene match: 20. The CDR3 extends over 19 amino acids. The DNA of the CDR3 is TGTGCCAGCAGTACCCCTACTGAAGGGAGGGCCCCGTGGACAGATACGCAGTATTTT. Protein product: CASSTPTEGRAPWTDTQYF.

The CDR3: CAISESWSGSYNEQFF. CDR3 bases: TGTGCCATCAGTGAGTCGTGGAGCGGGTCCTACAATGAGCAGTTCTTC. The chain carries TRBV10-3 and TRBJ2-1, with D possibly TRBD2 on 6 matching bases. Germline values: CDR1 ENHRY, CDR2 SYGVKD. The CDR3 has 16 amino acids. Trimming pared 0 bases from V and 1 base from J, leaving 10 bases between.

This clonotype occurred many times. This chain links TRBV27 with TRBJ1-1, with D possibly being TRBD1 (5 bases). The V gene lost 5 bases and the J gene lost 0 bases, with 13 bases spanning the gap. The germline V gene encodes CDR1 MNHEY and CDR2 SMNVEV (reference sequence). The CDR3 covers 15 residues. As DNA, the CDR3 is TGTGCCAGCAGTAAATGGGGGGGAATGAACACTGAAGCTTTCTTT. It is translated as CASSKWGGMNTEAFF.

This clonotype has a handful of counts. CDR3 DNA sequence: TGTGCCACCAGCAGAGAACTAGCTACGGATACGCAGTATTTT. Translating it yields CATSRELATDTQYF. This sequence joins TRBV15 and TRBJ2-3, with D perhaps matching TRBD2 (6 bases). CDR3 length equals 14 residues. The germline CDR1 and CDR2 sequences are LNHNV and YYDKDF (reference sequence). The V and J ends lost 0 bases and 6 bases respectively, with 10 bases between them.

This clonotype is a singleton in its sample. The J gene is TRBJ2-7, the V gene TRBV21-1; the D call of TRBD1 is as the table states it, not checked on the DNA. TRBV21-1 is termed a pseudogene. The CDR3 consists of 12 residues. CDR3: CASSNWGGTQYV. In DNA, the CDR3 is TGTGCCAGCAGCAATTGGGGCGGGACCCAGTACGTC.

This clonotype has at least ten counts. The CDR3 DNA sequence: TGCGCCAGCAGTCCGGGACTGGATTACAATGAGCAGTTCTTC. Protein: CASSPGLDYNEQFF. This chain links TRBV10-1 with TRBJ2-1; perhaps TRBD2 as D (6 bases). CDR3 length equals 14 residues. V was cut by 5 bases and J by 4 bases, with 12 bases left in between. Germline lookup yields CDR1 WNHNN and CDR2 SYGVQD (reference sequence).

CDR3 in DNA: TGTGCCAGCAGCGTGATAGGGTTCGGGGAAGGAACTGAAGCTTTCTTT. It codes for CASSVIGFGEGTEAFF. The J gene is TRBJ1-1, the V gene TRBV9; D uncertain. The length of the CDR3 is 16 residues. V lost 2 bases, J lost 5 bases, and 19 bases lay in between. The germline gives CDR1 SGDLS, CDR2 YYNGEE. The full variable domain, completed using reference TRBV9 and TRBJ1-1, is DSGVTQTPKHLITATGQRVTLRCSPRSGDLSVYWYQQSLDQGLQFLIQYYNGEERAKGNILERFSAQQFPDLHSELNLSSLELGDSALYFCASSVIGFGEGTEAFFGQGTRLTVV.

The gene calls are TRBV6-1 and TRBJ1-4, with D possibly TRBD1 on 5 matching bases. Looked up from germline, CDR1 is MNHNS and CDR2 is SASEGT. This CDR3 is built from 16 residues. V was trimmed by 6 bases and J by 4 bases, leaving 18 bases between them. The CDR3 loop is CASRETGTISNEKLFF. The CDR3 region has the DNA TGTGCCAGCAGAGAGACCGGGACGATCAGTAATGAAAAACTGTTTTTT.

This clonotype was recorded at least ten times. The chain uses TRBV12-3 or TRBV12-4 and TRBJ1-2; 9 bases match TRBD1. Losses at the gene ends were 7 bases for V and 4 bases for J; bases not matched to a gene: 7. The CDR3 is made up of 14 amino acids. The CDR3 nucleotides read TGTGCCAGCACCTGGGGGACAGGGCGCTATGGCTACACCTTC. Translation gives CASTWGTGRYGYTF.